This TCR beta chain was obtained from a study of blood T cell repertoires in COVID-19 (dated by TCRdb to between 2020 and 2021). With respect to the entire study: Samples covering the acute and convalescent phases of COVID-19 were provided by collaborators in the United States, Italy and Spain. Samples were obtained from the ongoing ImmuneRACE study (first 160 participants) and from over a thousand subjects provided by 6 global collaborators. The prospective study material was composed of cDNA or gDNA derived from T cells, B-cell-depleted T cells, or PBMCs. HLA class I and class II types, where available, came from metadata supplied by the sample provider rather than from assay-based typing. The repertoires were released in a freely available public database meant as a resource for research on the immune response to SARS-CoV-2. Nearly every sample came with metadata listing a de-identified subject ID, COVID-19 status, age in years and sex. The dataset comprised deeply sampled blood TCRbeta repertoires from subjects exposed to, actively infected with, or recovered from COVID-19.

Here is what the overall study found, with its caveats: The amount of clinical and demographic metadata varied by source and participant and was provided uncurated.

TCRbeta CDR3 regions were amplified from genomic DNA using the immunoSEQ Assay, a bias-controlled multiplex PCR. The source study handled its data this way. Nucleated cell counts per sample were estimated from amplification of reference gene primers within the assay. To quantify the absolute abundance of each unique TCRbeta CDR3 rearrangement, sequence reads were collapsed and filtered. For each sample, productive Simpson clonality was calculated as the square root of Simpson's diversity index over productive rearrangements. The table comes from immuneACCESS by way of TCRdb, which keeps in-frame sequences with V and J called. Part of the clones is missing from these tables; in studies checked, under half for an unresolved V gene and the rest for unknown reasons. That table supplies the V and J calls and clone size; D and trimming were determined from the DNA. Counted in this sample were about 88,000 clones; 90% of them appeared once. The ten largest clones represent approximately 1.8% of the sample.

As to this clone: Its target antigen remains unknown. Within one base of it there is no much larger clone, and no base qualities were kept.

V is pruned by 6 bases and J by 7 bases, leaving 8 bases of the junction without a gene match. CDR1 and CDR2 are read off the germline V gene as SGDLS and YYNGEE. Including cysteine and phenylalanine, the CDR3 has 14 amino acids. The retained sequence is limited to the CDR3, 42 bases, with the frame set at the first base. Whole blood was collected in K2EDTA tubes by collaborating institutions according to the institutions' own protocols. For TCRbeta analysis, collaborator samples were shipped as frozen whole blood, as isolated PBMCs, or as DNA extracted from either sample type. The origin of this receptor is a man in his sixties with acute or convalescent COVID-19. The receptor chain draws on TRBV9 and TRBJ2-2, and TRBD2 aligns with 8 junction nucleotides. The sample was peripheral blood. The CDR3 region: CASKEREYDGELFF. The sequence in DNA is TGTGCCAGCAAGGAGCGGGAGTATGACGGGGAGCTGTTTTTT. Full variable domain (CDR3 extended with the reference TRBV9 and TRBJ2-2 proteins): DSGVTQTPKHLITATGQRVTLRCSPRSGDLSVYWYQQSLDQGLQFLIQYYNGEERAKGNILERFSAQQFPDLHSELNLSSLELGDSALYFCASKEREYDGELFFGEGSRLTVL.